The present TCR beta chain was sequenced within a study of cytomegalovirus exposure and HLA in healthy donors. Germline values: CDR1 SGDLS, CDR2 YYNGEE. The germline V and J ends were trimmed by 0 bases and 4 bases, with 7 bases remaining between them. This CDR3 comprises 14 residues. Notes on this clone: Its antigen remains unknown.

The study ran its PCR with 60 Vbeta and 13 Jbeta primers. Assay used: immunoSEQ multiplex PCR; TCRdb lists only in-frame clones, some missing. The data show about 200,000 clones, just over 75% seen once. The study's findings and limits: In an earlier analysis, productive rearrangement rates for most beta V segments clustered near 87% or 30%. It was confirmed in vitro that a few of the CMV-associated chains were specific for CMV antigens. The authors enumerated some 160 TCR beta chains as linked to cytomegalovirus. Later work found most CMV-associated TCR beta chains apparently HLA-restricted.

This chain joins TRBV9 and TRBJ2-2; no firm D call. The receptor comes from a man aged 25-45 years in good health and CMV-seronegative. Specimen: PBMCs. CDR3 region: CASSVAQITGELFF. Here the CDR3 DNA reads TGTGCCAGCAGCGTAGCACAGATCACCGGGGAGCTGTTTTTT.